Presented here are 32 T cell receptor beta chains from one specimen sequenced in a study of blood T cell repertoires in COVID-19. The repertoire was sequenced with immunoSEQ multiplex PCR; TCRdb's copy has only in-frame clones and lacks some. Of under 350,000 clones listed, approximately 89% are singletons. The source material was PBMCs or T cells enriched from blood (not recorded which). These TCRs come from a woman aged 18-30 years who had recovered from COVID-19.

This sequence joins TRBV18 and TRBJ2-1; possibly TRBD2 for D (5 bases). Trimming shortened V by 0 bases and J by 6 bases, and 15 bases separated the two germline ends. Per the germline V gene, CDR1 is KGHSH and CDR2 is LQKENI. The CDR3 extends over 16 amino acids. The CDR3 loop is CASSPPDPTGINEQFF. As DNA, the CDR3 is TGTGCCAGCTCACCACCTGACCCGACCGGGATCAATGAGCAGTTCTTC.

The chain is built from TRBV27 and TRBJ2-3; weak D call: TRBD2 (5 bases). Trimming left V 5 bases short and J 0 bases short, with 18 bases between. The CDR3 loop spans 17 amino acids. Germline V CDR1 and CDR2: MNHEY, SMNVEV (reference sequence). CDR3 nucleotide sequence: TGTGCCAGCAGTGCCGGGATTACAAGCTCTAGCACAGATACGCAGTATTTT. It encodes CASSAGITSSSTDTQYF.

The rearrangement joins TRBV19 to TRBJ1-5; 10 nucleotides agree with TRBD1. Looked up from germline, CDR1 is LNHDA and CDR2 is SQIVND (reference sequence). The CDR3 covers 16 residues. J was trimmed by 6 bases and V by 5 bases; bases with no gene match: 10. DNA for the CDR3: TGTGCCAGTAGTCTCACCGGGACAGGGGTTTTTCAGCCCCAGCATTTT. Translating it yields CASSLTGTGVFQPQHF.

The chain employs TRBV5-1 and TRBJ2-6, with D possibly TRBD2 on 5 matching bases. CDR3 length: 19 residues. Looked up from germline, CDR1 is SGHRS and CDR2 is YFSETQ. V shed 3 bases and J shed 0 bases, with 19 bases lying between them. The CDR3 loop reads CASSSSIAPPLSGANVLTF. The DNA of the CDR3 is TGCGCCAGCAGCTCCTCCATAGCGCCTCCTCTCTCTGGGGCCAACGTCCTGACTTTC.

CDR3 in amino acids: CASSGRLAGEKNEQFF. DNA for the CDR3: TGTGCCAGTAGTGGCCGACTAGCGGGAGAGAAGAATGAGCAGTTCTTC. The chain has TRBV19 and TRBJ2-1; 12 bases match TRBD2. This CDR3 is built from 16 residues. The ends lost 5 bases at V and 7 bases at J; junction bases unmatched: 9. CDR1 is LNHDA, CDR2 SQIVND, per germline (reference sequence).

This chain joins TRBV12-3 or TRBV12-4 and TRBJ1-3; D gene uncertain. This CDR3 is built from 12 residues. Trimming stripped 8 bases from V and 4 bases from J, with 9 bases between. The CDR3 protein is CASERSGNTIYF. DNA for the CDR3: TGTGCCAGCGAACGGTCCGGAAACACCATATATTTT.

This clone was counted only a few times. V usage is TRBV11-3 and J usage is TRBJ2-1, with D perhaps matching TRBD1 (5 bases). Germline values: CDR1 SGHNT, CDR2 YENEEA. The germline V and J ends were trimmed by 1 base and 8 bases, with 6 bases remaining between them. The CDR3 sequence is 12 residues long. CDR3 amino acids: CASSLARDEQFF. The CDR3 nucleotides read TGTGCCAGCAGCTTAGCCAGGGATGAGCAGTTCTTC.

The genes are TRBV9 and TRBJ2-3, with 13 bases lining up with TRBD2. The CDR3 covers 16 residues. J was trimmed by 4 bases and V by 3 bases; bases with no gene match: 5. Germline-derived CDR1 and CDR2 are SGDLS and YYNGEE. In DNA form, the CDR3 reads TGTGCCAGCAGCGAGTGGACTAGCGGGGGATCAGATACGCAGTATTTT. It translates to CASSEWTSGGSDTQYF.

The rearrangement uses TRBV7-9 and TRBJ2-7; D not certain. The CDR3 is 14 amino acids. Trimming took off 5 bases at V and 2 bases at J, with 13 bases between the two ends. CDR1 and CDR2 (germline): SEHNR, FQNEAQ (reference sequence). DNA for the CDR3: TGTGCCAGCAGCCAAGAGGCGGTTCCCTACGAGCAGTACTTC. Its translation: CASSQEAVPYEQYF.

This rearrangement joins TRBV6-5 to TRBJ2-1, with TRBD2 matching over 11 bases. Per germline, CDR1 MNHEY and CDR2 SVGAGI. CDR3 length: 16 amino acids. Trimming at V came to 4 bases and at J to 9 bases, leaving 11 bases not matched to a gene. CDR3 DNA: TGTGCCAGCAGTTTCAGTAGCGGGGGGGCCGTAAGTGAGCAGTTCTTC. Translating gives CASSFSSGGAVSEQFF.

The chain has TRBV6-5 and TRBJ2-1; 7 bases map to TRBD1. CDR1 is MNHEY, CDR2 SVGAGI, per germline. Losses at the gene ends were 8 bases for V and 2 bases for J; bases not matched to a gene: 3. CDR3 length: 13 residues. The CDR3 loop is CASRDRAYNEQFF. The CDR3 bases are TGTGCCAGCCGGGACAGAGCCTACAATGAGCAGTTCTTC.

The V call is TRBV6-2 or TRBV6-3, the J call TRBJ1-2; perhaps TRBD1 as D (5 bases). Germline V CDR1 and CDR2: MNHEY, SVGEGT. This CDR3 is built from 12 residues. Trimming removed 5 bases at V and 6 bases at J, with 10 bases between. CDR3 sequence (DNA): TGTGCCAGCAGTGTACAGGCTGATGGCTACACCTTC. Its protein is CASSVQADGYTF.

This clone was counted only a few times. Distinct nucleotide sequences in the sample also encode this CDR3. The J gene is TRBJ1-1, the V gene TRBV18; D is undetermined. Trimming took off 0 bases at V and 2 bases at J, with 10 bases between the two ends. Per germline, CDR1 KGHSH and CDR2 LQKENI. CDR3 size: 15 residues. In DNA form, the CDR3 reads TGTGCCAGCTCACCACCGGTGGGAGCAAACACTGAAGCTTTCTTT. Its protein is CASSPPVGANTEAFF.

The chain joins TRBV10-3 to TRBJ1-1; the match to TRBD1 covers 7 bases. V lost 6 bases and J lost 6; bases outside the gene matches: 7. The CDR3 is made up of 13 amino acids. The germline gives CDR1 ENHRY, CDR2 SYGVKD. The CDR3 region has the DNA TGTGCCATCAGGGACAGGCTCAACTCTGAAGCTTTCTTT. Its translation is CAIRDRLNSEAFF.

The chain has TRBV4-2 and TRBJ2-1; D is ambiguous. Trimming took 0 bases from V and 3 from J, leaving 3 bases between them. There are 13 residues in the CDR3. Per the germline V gene, CDR1 is LGHNA and CDR2 is YNFKEQ. CDR3 sequence: CASSQDLYNEQFF. For the CDR3, the DNA is TGTGCCAGCAGCCAAGATCTCTACAATGAGCAGTTCTTC.

V and J are TRBV7-8 and TRBJ2-1, with 9 bases fitting TRBD1. Per the germline V gene, CDR1 is SGHVS and CDR2 is FQNEAQ. The V segment lost 1 base and the J segment 7 bases; nucleotides outside the gene matches: 5. The CDR3 is 15 amino acids. The CDR3 protein is CASSLGGQGFNEQFF. The CDR3 DNA follows: TGTGCCAGCAGCTTAGGGGGACAGGGATTTAATGAGCAGTTCTTC.

The chain couples TRBV24-1 to TRBJ2-3, with 7 bases matching TRBD2. V dropped 2 bases and J dropped 1; count of bases not matched to a gene: 2. Germline V CDR1 and CDR2: KGHDR, SFDVKD. The CDR3 spans 15 residues. The CDR3, as DNA: TGTGCCACCAGTGATTCGGCGGGGGGCACAGATACGCAGTATTTT. Its protein product is CATSDSAGGTDTQYF.

The chain carries TRBV5-1 and TRBJ2-7; no firm D call. The CDR3 totals 13 residues. The V and J ends lost 0 bases and 3 bases respectively, with 7 bases between them. CDR1 and CDR2 (germline): SGHRS, YFSETQ. This CDR3 reads CASSLGRNYEQYF. In DNA, the CDR3 is TGCGCCAGCAGCTTGGGGCGGAACTACGAGCAGTACTTC. Based on the CDR3 plus reference TRBV5-1 and TRBJ2-7, the full variable domain is KAGVTQTPRYLIKTRGQQVTLSCSPISGHRSVSWYQQTPGQGLQFLFEYFSETQRNKGNFPGRFSGRQFSNSRSEMNVSTLELGDSALYLCASSLGRNYEQYFGPGTRLTVT.

The chain is built from TRBV5-8 and TRBJ2-3; 7 bases are shared with TRBD2. CDR1 is SGHTS, CDR2 YDEGEE, per germline. With 4 bases clipped from V and 3 bases from J, the junction kept 8 bases outside the gene matches. This CDR3 is built from 15 residues. In DNA, the CDR3 is TGTGCCAGCAGCCTGGGTCGCGGGAGTACAGATACGCAGTATTTT. Encoded protein: CASSLGRGSTDTQYF.

This chain links TRBV5-8 with TRBJ2-1; 14 nucleotides agree with TRBD2. Germline V lookup: CDR1 SGHTS, CDR2 YDEGEE. V gave up 3 bases and J gave up 0 bases; unmatched junction bases: 11. The CDR3 is 20 amino acids. CDR3 amino acids: CASSSPGTSGGPSSYNEQFF. CDR3 sequence (DNA): TGTGCCAGCAGCTCCCCCGGGACTAGCGGGGGCCCAAGCTCCTACAATGAGCAGTTCTTC.

The chain recombines TRBV4-1 with TRBJ1-2, with D possibly TRBD1 on 6 matching bases. CDR1 and CDR2 (germline): MGHRA, YSYEKL. The CDR3 consists of 17 residues. Trimming took 0 bases from V and 7 from J, leaving 21 bases between them. The CDR3: CASSQDVLGQLRGGYTF. CDR3 in DNA: TGCGCCAGCAGCCAAGACGTGCTAGGACAGTTAAGAGGTGGCTACACCTTC.

The chain uses TRBV5-1 and TRBJ2-5; the D gene is possibly TRBD2 (6 bases). CDR1 SGHRS and CDR2 YFSETQ come from the germline V gene. V was shortened by 4 bases and J by 5 bases, with 15 bases between the two germline ends. The CDR3 contains 14 residues. The CDR3 is CASSLTSIFETQYF. The CDR3 DNA reads TGCGCCAGCAGCCTGACTAGTATTTTCGAGACCCAGTACTTC. The full variable domain, with the rest looked up from reference TRBV5-1 and TRBJ2-5, is KAGVTQTPRYLIKTRGQQVTLSCSPISGHRSVSWYQQTPGQGLQFLFEYFSETQRNKGNFPGRFSGRQFSNSRSEMNVSTLELGDSALYLCASSLTSIFETQYFGPGTRLLVL.

The V call is TRBV19, the J call TRBJ1-4, with D possibly TRBD1 on 5 matching bases. The CDR3 sequence is 14 residues long. V lost 4 bases and J 7 bases, leaving 13 bases between the germline ends. The germline V gene has CDR1 LNHDA and CDR2 SQIVND (reference sequence). The CDR3 here is CASSRIQGGEKLFF. The CDR3 DNA reads as TGTGCCAGTAGTAGAATCCAGGGCGGTGAAAAACTGTTTTTT.

This clone was counted a few times. V is TRBV3-1 (or the pseudogene TRBV3-2) and J is TRBJ1-2; TRBD1 is a possible D gene (5 bases). The length of the CDR3 is 12 residues. Trimming left V 4 bases short and J 6 bases short, with 9 bases between. The germline gives CDR1 LGHDT, CDR2 YNNKEL (reference sequence). The CDR3 is CASSLGGNGYTF. The CDR3 region has the DNA TGTGCCAGCAGCCTTGGGGGGAATGGCTACACCTTC.

This chain links TRBV30 with TRBJ1-6; no clear D. This CDR3 is built from 15 residues. Germline-derived CDR1 and CDR2 are GTSNPN and SVGIG (reference sequence). V was cut by 0 bases and J by 7 bases, with 13 bases left in between. CDR3 nucleotides: TGTGCCTGGAGTGTCCCCGTTCGGTCGAATTCACCCCTCCACTTT. This sequence encodes CAWSVPVRSNSPLHF.

The CDR3, as DNA: TGTGCCAGCAGCGTGGACAGGGGGCATGGCTACACCTTC. It is translated as CASSVDRGHGYTF. The chain has TRBV28 and TRBJ1-2, with TRBD1 identical over 11 bases. The CDR3 is 13 residues long. After removal of 6 bases from V and 6 bases from J, the junction contained 3 bases not matched to a gene. Germline CDR1 MDHEN, CDR2 SYDVKM.

The chain joins TRBV13 to TRBJ2-2; 11 positions agree with TRBD2. The CDR3 sequence is 17 residues long. Looked up from germline, CDR1 is PRHDT and CDR2 is FYEKMQ (reference sequence). The junction had 9 bases not matched to a gene; V was cut back by 4 bases and J by 5 bases. CDR3 residues: CASSSPGGLAATGELFF. In DNA, the CDR3 is TGTGCCAGCAGCTCCCCGGGGGGACTAGCGGCAACCGGGGAGCTGTTTTTT.

The rearrangement links TRBV7-8 to TRBJ2-1; TRBD2 matches at 12 bases. Trimming took 5 bases from V and 8 from J; bases not matched to a gene: 7. Germline CDR1 is SGHVS and CDR2 is FQNEAQ. The CDR3 runs to 15 residues. The CDR3, as DNA: TGTGCCAGCAGCACGACTAGCGGGAGCTTCGATGAGCAGTTCTTC. Protein: CASSTTSGSFDEQFF.

The chain joins TRBV4-1 to TRBJ2-7, with 8 nucleotides matching TRBD2. The V gene end was trimmed by 0 bases and the J gene end by 0 bases; junction bases not matched to a gene: 7. Germline-derived CDR1 and CDR2 are MGHRA and YSYEKL. This CDR3 region has 17 residues. As DNA, the CDR3 is TGCGCCAGCAGCCAAGACCACATGAGCGGGGGCTCCTACGAGCAGTACTTC. Translated: CASSQDHMSGGSYEQYF.

The J gene is TRBJ2-3, the V gene TRBV12-3 or TRBV12-4; a weak D match, TRBD1 (5 bases). The CDR3 runs to 13 residues. Trimming shortened V by 4 bases and J by 0 bases, and 5 bases separated the two germline ends. CDR3 protein: CASSWGSTDTQYF. CDR3 DNA: TGTGCCAGCAGTTGGGGCAGCACAGATACGCAGTATTTT.

The genes are TRBV7-6 and TRBJ2-3; D remains ambiguous. Germline V gene sequence: CDR1 SGHVS, CDR2 FNYEAQ. The CDR3 is made up of 14 amino acids. V lost 5 bases and J 6 bases, leaving 15 bases between the germline ends. The CDR3 sequence: CASSPEVDVDTQYF. The CDR3, as DNA: TGTGCCAGCAGCCCAGAGGTCGACGTGGATACGCAGTATTTT.

V gene TRBV9 combines with J gene TRBJ2-7; maybe TRBD1 (6 bases). V lost 0 bases to trimming and J lost 3 bases, with 13 bases between them. The CDR3 extends over 15 amino acids. Germline assignment: CDR1 SGDLS and CDR2 YYNGEE. The CDR3 loop reads CASSVDPGQNYEQYF. The CDR3 DNA reads TGTGCCAGCAGCGTAGACCCGGGACAAAACTACGAGCAGTACTTC.